This T cell receptor beta chain was retrieved from a study of response to subunit inactivated influenza vaccine. Study-level findings and limits: It was the authors' suggestion that each seasonal influenza vaccination recruits few new T cells.

TCRdb re-called the RT-PCR reads with MiXCR, one entry per CDR3 protein. In the table there are about half a million distinct CDR3 sequences, less than 30% of which are singletons. This clonotype was detected only a few times. What it binds is unknown. The material sequenced was CD4+ T cells sorted from PBMCs, taken 4 to 6 days after vaccination. The sequence came from a middle-aged man who received an inactivated influenza vaccine.

The CDR3 bases are TGTGCCAGCAGCTTGTCACAGATGACCTACGAGCAGTACTTC. This codes for CASSLSQMTYEQYF. V is TRBV5-5 and J is TRBJ2-7; D unclear. Germline V gene data show CDR1 as SGHKS and CDR2 as YYEKEE (reference sequence). Between the trimmed V and J ends, which lost 1 base and 2 bases, there was a span of 10 bases. The CDR3 is 14 residues long.